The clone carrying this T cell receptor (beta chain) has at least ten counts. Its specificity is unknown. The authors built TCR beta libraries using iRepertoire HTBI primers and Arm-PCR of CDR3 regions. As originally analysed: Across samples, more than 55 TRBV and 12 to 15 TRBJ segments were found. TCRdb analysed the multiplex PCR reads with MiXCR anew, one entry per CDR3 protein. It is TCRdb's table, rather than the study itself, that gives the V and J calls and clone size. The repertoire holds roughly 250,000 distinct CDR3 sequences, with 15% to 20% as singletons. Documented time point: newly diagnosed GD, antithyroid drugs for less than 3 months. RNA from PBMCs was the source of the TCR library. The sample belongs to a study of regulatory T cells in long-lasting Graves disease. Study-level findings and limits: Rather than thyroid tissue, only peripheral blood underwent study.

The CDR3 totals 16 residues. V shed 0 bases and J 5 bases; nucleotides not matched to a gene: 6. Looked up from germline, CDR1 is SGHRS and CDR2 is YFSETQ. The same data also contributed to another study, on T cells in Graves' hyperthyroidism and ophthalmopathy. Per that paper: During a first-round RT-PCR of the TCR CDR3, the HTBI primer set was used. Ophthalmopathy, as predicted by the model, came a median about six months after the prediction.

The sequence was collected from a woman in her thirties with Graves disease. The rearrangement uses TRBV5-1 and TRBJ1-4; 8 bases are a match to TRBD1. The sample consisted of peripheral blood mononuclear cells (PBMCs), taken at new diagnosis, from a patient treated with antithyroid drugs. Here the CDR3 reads CASSLGPRGLNEKLFF. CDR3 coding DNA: TGCGCCAGCAGCTTGGGTCCCAGGGGGCTGAATGAAAAACTGTTTTTT.